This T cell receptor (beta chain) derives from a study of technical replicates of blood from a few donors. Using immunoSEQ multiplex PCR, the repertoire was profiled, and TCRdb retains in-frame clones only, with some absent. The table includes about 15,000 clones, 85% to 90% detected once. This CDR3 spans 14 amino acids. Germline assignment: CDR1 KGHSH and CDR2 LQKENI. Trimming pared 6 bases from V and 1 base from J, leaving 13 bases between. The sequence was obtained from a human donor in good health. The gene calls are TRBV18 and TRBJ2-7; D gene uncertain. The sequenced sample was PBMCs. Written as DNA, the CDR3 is TGTGCCAGCTCCCCCCTGCGTGGTTCCTACGAGCAGTACTTC. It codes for CASSPLRGSYEQYF.